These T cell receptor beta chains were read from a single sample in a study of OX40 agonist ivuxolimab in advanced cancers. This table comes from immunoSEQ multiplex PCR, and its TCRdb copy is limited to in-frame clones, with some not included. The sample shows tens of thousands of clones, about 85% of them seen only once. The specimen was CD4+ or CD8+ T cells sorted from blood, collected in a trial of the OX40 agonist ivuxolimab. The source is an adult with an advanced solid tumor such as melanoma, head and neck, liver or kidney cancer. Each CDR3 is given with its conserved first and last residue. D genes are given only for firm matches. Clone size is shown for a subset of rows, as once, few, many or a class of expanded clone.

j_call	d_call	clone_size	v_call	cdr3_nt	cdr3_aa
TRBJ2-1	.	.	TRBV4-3	TGCGCCAGCAGACTCTCGAGGGGCGGACCTCCCTCCTACAATGAGCAGTTCTTC	CASRLSRGGPPSYNEQFF
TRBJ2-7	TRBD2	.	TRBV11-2	TGTGCCAGCAGCTTTGCGGGACTAGCGGGGGAGCAGTACTTC	CASSFAGLAGEQYF
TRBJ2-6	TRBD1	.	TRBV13	TGTGCCAGCAGCAGAGGACAGGTTCTACCCTCTGGGGCCAACGTCCTGACTTTC	CASSRGQVLPSGANVLTF
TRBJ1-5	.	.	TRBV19	TGTGCCAGTATCCCGGGACCCAATCAGCCCCAGCATTTT	CASIPGPNQPQHF
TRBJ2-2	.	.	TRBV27	TGTGCCAGCAGTTTCCCAGGGTCCGGGGAGCTGTTTTTT	CASSFPGSGELFF
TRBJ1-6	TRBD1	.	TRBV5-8	TGTGCCAGCAGCTTAGGACAGGAGGGTTCACCCCTCCACTTT	CASSLGQEGSPLHF
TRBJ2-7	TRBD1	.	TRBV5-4	TGTGCCAGCAGTTTACAGGGGGCCTCCTACGAGCAGTACTTC	CASSLQGASYEQYF
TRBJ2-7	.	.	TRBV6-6	TGTGCCAGCAGTTACGGGTCAGGCGGGGACGAGCAGTACTTC	CASSYGSGGDEQYF
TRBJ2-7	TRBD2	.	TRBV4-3	TGCGCCAGCGGCCAGGGACTAGCGGGATCCTACGAGCAGTACTTC	CASGQGLAGSYEQYF
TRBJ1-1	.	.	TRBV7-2	TGTGCCAGCAGGTACCCAACAGGGTTCGGCACTGAAGCTTTCTTT	CASRYPTGFGTEAFF
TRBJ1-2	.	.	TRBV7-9	TGTGCCAGCAGCTCCGAGCAATGGGTGGGCGCCGGCAATTATGGCTACACCTTC	CASSSEQWVGAGNYGYTF
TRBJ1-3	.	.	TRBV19	TGTGCCAGTAGTATTCTGGATCCTGGCTCTGGAAACACCATATATTTT	CASSILDPGSGNTIYF
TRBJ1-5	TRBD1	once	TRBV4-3	TGCGCCAGCAGCCAACAGGTGACGGGACAGGGTGATCAGCCCCAGCATTTT	CASSQQVTGQGDQPQHF
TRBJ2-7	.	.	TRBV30	TGTGCCTGGAGTAACAGGGACGAGCAGTACTTC	CAWSNRDEQYF
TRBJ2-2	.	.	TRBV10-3	TGTGCCATCAGTGACGGGGCCGGGGAGCTGTTTTTT	CAISDGAGELFF
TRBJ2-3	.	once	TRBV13	TGTGCCAGCAGCCTGCGGTCCTTTGACACAGATACGCAGTATTTT	CASSLRSFDTDTQYF
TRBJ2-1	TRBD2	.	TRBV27	TGTGCCAGCAGACTACGGGACTACCAGTTCTTC	CASRLRDYQFF
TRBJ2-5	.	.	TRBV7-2	TGTGCCAGCAGCTTAGAGGTGGCCCAGCCAGAGACCCAGTACTTC	CASSLEVAQPETQYF
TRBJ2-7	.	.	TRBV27	TGTGCCAGCAGTTTAATGGGGGGGCACGACGAGCAGTACTTC	CASSLMGGHDEQYF
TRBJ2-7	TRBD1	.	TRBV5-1	TGCGCCAGCAGCTTCGGGGGACAGGGTAGGGCGAGATCCTACGAGCAGTACTTC	CASSFGGQGRARSYEQYF
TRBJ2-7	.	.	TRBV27	TGTGCCAGCAGTAAAGACAGGAGCTCCTACGAGCAGTACTTC	CASSKDRSSYEQYF
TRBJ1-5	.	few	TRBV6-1	TGTGCCATACGGGATTTTTATAGCAATCAGCCCCAGCATTTT	CAIRDFYSNQPQHF
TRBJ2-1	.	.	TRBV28	TGTGCCAGCAGTCCTCCCCGAGGAGAGGACAATGAGCAGTTCTTC	CASSPPRGEDNEQFF
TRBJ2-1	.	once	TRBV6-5	TGTGCCAGCAGTTACTCCCGGTACAATGAGCAGTTCTTC	CASSYSRYNEQFF
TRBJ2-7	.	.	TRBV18	TGTGCCAGCTCACCACCGATGGCAGGAACCTACGAGCAGTACTTC	CASSPPMAGTYEQYF
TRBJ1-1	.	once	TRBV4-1	TGCGCCAGCAGCCAAGATCCCGGCAGGGGAAACACTGAAGCTTTCTTT	CASSQDPGRGNTEAFF
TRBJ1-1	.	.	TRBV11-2	TGTGCCAGCAGCCTAAAGGGGGATAACACTGAAGCTTTCTTT	CASSLKGDNTEAFF
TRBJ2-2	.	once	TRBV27	TGTGCCAGCCGACAGAACACCGGGGAGCTGTTTTTT	CASRQNTGELFF
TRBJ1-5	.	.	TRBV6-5	TGTGCCAGCAGTTACAGGGGAGTAGGACAGCCCCAGCATTTT	CASSYRGVGQPQHF
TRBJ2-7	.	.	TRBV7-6	TGTGCCAGCAGCTTAGAGGCAGGGGCCTACGAGCAGTACTTC	CASSLEAGAYEQYF
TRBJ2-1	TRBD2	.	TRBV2	TGTGCCAGCACCCCCGAGCCCGCTAGCGGGAGGGCGTGGGAGCAGTTCTTC	CASTPEPASGRAWEQFF
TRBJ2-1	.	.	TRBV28	TGTGCCAGCAGTCTTCTCTCGACAGGTCACAATGAGCAGTTCTTC	CASSLLSTGHNEQFF
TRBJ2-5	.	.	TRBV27	TGTGCCAGCAGTTTAGGGGCCCGGGAGACCCAGTACTTC	CASSLGARETQYF
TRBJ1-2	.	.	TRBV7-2	TGTGCCAGCAGCTTACGGTTTAGGACACCGGACGGCTACACCTTC	CASSLRFRTPDGYTF
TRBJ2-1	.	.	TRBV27	TGTGCCAGCTTTGGGCCCCTAGGCCACAATGAGCAGTTCTTC	CASFGPLGHNEQFF
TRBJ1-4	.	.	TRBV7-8	TGTGCCAGCGGGAGGGGCTGGGAAAAACTGTTTTTT	CASGRGWEKLFF
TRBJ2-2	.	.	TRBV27	TGTGCCAGCAGTCCTCCAGGGGAAATCCTTAACACCGGGGAGCTGTTTTTT	CASSPPGEILNTGELFF
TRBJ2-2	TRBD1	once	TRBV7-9	TGTGCCAGCAGCCATCCGGGACAGGGACACGGGGAGCTGTTTTTT	CASSHPGQGHGELFF
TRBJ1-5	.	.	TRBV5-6	TGTGCCAGCAGCTTGGGCGCAGGCGGAGGCAATCAGCCCCAGCATTTT	CASSLGAGGGNQPQHF